These 27 T cell receptor beta chains share one sample of origin, sequenced in a study of graft-versus-host responses after intestinal transplantation. Here immunoSEQ multiplex PCR was the method, and the copy in TCRdb shows in-frame clones only, minus some. The table records over 3,500 clones, around 41% of them present only once. Plated together were roughly 200,000 CFSE-labeled responder cells and roughly 200,000 irradiated, violet-dye-labeled stimulator cells. The starting material was alloreactive CD8+ T cells from a mixed lymphocyte reaction culture, obtained before transplantation. Specified subset: CFSE-low proliferating T cells sorted from approximately 6-day pre-transplant mixed lymphocyte reaction (GvH or HvG direction). The receptors here all came from a human patient who was an organ donor for intestinal transplantation.

On this clone: Germline is not matched at one junction end, which may reflect a read error. The chain couples TRBV6-1 to TRBJ1-5, with TRBD1 matching over 10 bases. The CDR3 is made up of 11 amino acids. Germline lookup yields CDR1 MNHNS and CDR2 SASEGT. CDR3 nucleotide sequence: TGTGCCAGCAGTTACGCCGGGACAGGGGTTTTT. It is translated as CASSYAGTGVF.

This clone is large by share. This sequence joins TRBV4-3 and TRBJ1-1; a possible D gene is TRBD1 (6 bases). The CDR3 spans 16 residues. V lost 0 bases and J lost 1, with 12 bases in between. The germline V gene has CDR1 LGHNA and CDR2 YSLEER. Here the CDR3 reads CASSQDQGTGNTEAFF. The DNA for the CDR3 is TGCGCCAGCAGCCAAGATCAGGGGACCGGGAACACTGAAGCTTTCTTT.

This clone has only a few counts. This chain links TRBV23-1 with TRBJ2-3; 10 bases are shared with TRBD2. TRBV23-1 is labeled an ORF, and its function is uncertain. V trimming: 5 bases; J trimming: 2 bases; junction bases outside the gene matches: 7. The CDR3 length is 16 residues. CDR3 residues: CASSTPSGSITDTQYF. CDR3 bases: TGCGCCAGCAGTACACCTAGCGGGAGTATCACAGATACGCAGTATTTT.

The genes are TRBV15 and TRBJ2-1, with D hard to call. This CDR3 has 17 residues. Trimming removed 5 bases from V and 4 bases from J, with 21 bases in between. Germline CDR1 reads LNHNV; CDR2 reads YYDKDF (reference sequence). The DNA for the CDR3 is TGTGCCACCAGCGGAAGAGATGGCCCCCAGGTTTACAATGAGCAGTTCTTC. Its translation: CATSGRDGPQVYNEQFF. The variable domain in full, completed from reference TRBV15 and TRBJ2-1, reads DAMVIQNPRYQVTQFGKPVTLSCSQTLNHNVMYWYQQKSSQAPKLLFHYYDKDFNNEADTPDNFQSRRPNTSFCFLDIRSPGLGDTAMYLCATSGRDGPQVYNEQFFGPGTRLTVL.

This clone showed up just a few times. The V and J genes are TRBV5-6 and TRBJ2-1; no firm D call. The CDR3 runs to 13 residues. The ends were cut back, 0 bases at V and 8 bases at J, with 9 bases in the middle. Germline CDR1 reads SGHDT; CDR2 reads YYEEEE. The CDR3 protein is CASSLEPPYEQFF. The CDR3 DNA sequence: TGTGCCAGCAGCTTGGAGCCCCCTTATGAGCAGTTCTTC.

DNA for the CDR3: TGTGCCAGTAGTGCGCCGACTAGCGGGGCAGGGCAAGAGACCCAGTACTTC. This gives the protein CASSAPTSGAGQETQYF. This chain uses TRBV19 with TRBJ2-5; TRBD2 aligns across 11 bases. Trimming took 5 bases from V and 2 from J; bases not matched to a gene: 10. The germline V gene has CDR1 LNHDA and CDR2 SQIVND (reference sequence). The CDR3 extends over 17 amino acids. Drawing the rest from reference TRBV19 and TRBJ2-5, the complete variable domain is DGGITQSPKYLFRKEGQNVTLSCEQNLNHDAMYWYRQDPGQGLRLIYYSQIVNDFQKGDIAEGYSVSREKKESFPLTVTSAQKNPTAFYLCASSAPTSGAGQETQYFGPGTRLLVL.

The rearrangement uses TRBV7-9 and TRBJ2-1, with 13 bases lining up with TRBD2. Germline CDR1 reads SEHNR; CDR2 reads FQNEAQ (reference sequence). This CDR3 is built from 16 residues. V gave up 3 bases and J gave up 6 bases; unmatched junction bases: 5. As DNA, the CDR3 is TGTGCCAGCAGCTTGCAAACTAGCGGGAGGGGCAATGAGCAGTTCTTC. This codes for CASSLQTSGRGNEQFF. The entire variable domain, with the rest obtained from reference TRBV7-9 and TRBJ2-1, is as follows: DTGVSQNPRHKITKRGQNVTFRCDPISEHNRLYWYRQTLGQGPEFLTYFQNEAQLEKSRLLSDRFSAERPKGSFSTLEIQRTEQGDSAMYLCASSLQTSGRGNEQFFGPGTRLTVL.

This clone came up a few times. The V and J genes are TRBV23-1 and TRBJ2-3, with D perhaps TRBD1 (6 bases). TRBV23-1 is designated an ORF whose function remains uncertain. The CDR3 runs to 14 residues. V was clipped by 7 bases and J by 5 bases, with 16 bases between them. CDR3 nucleotide sequence: TGCGCCAGCATATCAACAGGGTGGGGAGATACGCAGTATTTT. The encoded protein is CASISTGWGDTQYF.

The chain couples TRBV7-2 to TRBJ2-3, with TRBD2 matching over 14 bases. Germline trimming cut 5 bases from V and 1 base from J; bases unmatched to any gene: 5. CDR1 and CDR2 from the germline V gene are SGHTA and FQGNSA. The CDR3 extends over 17 amino acids. The CDR3 sequence: CASSPGLAGGGTDTQYF. The CDR3 DNA is TGTGCCAGCAGCCCCGGACTAGCGGGAGGTGGCACAGATACGCAGTATTTT.

The rearrangement joins TRBV11-1 to TRBJ2-7; D remains unclear. This CDR3 comprises 14 residues. V was clipped by 0 bases and J by 2 bases, with 8 bases between them. CDR1 and CDR2 (germline): SGHAT, FQDESV (reference sequence). The CDR3 loop reads CASSLAYSTYEQYF. In DNA form, the CDR3 reads TGTGCCAGCAGCTTAGCCTACAGTACCTACGAGCAGTACTTC.

This chain links TRBV7-2 with TRBJ2-5; possibly TRBD2 for D (6 bases). Near its end, the DNA agrees better with TRBJ2-7, so the J call may be wrong. CDR3 length: 15 residues. Germline V CDR1 and CDR2: SGHTA, FQGNSA. CDR3 sequence (DNA): TGTGCCAGCAGCAAACGGGACTTGAGCTCCTACGAGCAGTACTTC. It yields the protein CASSKRDLSSYEQYF.

V is TRBV18 and J is TRBJ2-1; 8 nucleotides match TRBD1. Germline CDR1 and CDR2: KGHSH and LQKENI. This CDR3 comprises 13 residues. The J segment lost 5 bases and the V segment lost 6 bases, leaving 3 bases of the junction unmatched. CDR3 in DNA: TGTGCCAGCTCCCCGACAGGGGACAATGAGCAGTTCTTC. It specifies CASSPTGDNEQFF.

The V and J genes are TRBV19 and TRBJ2-7, with TRBD2 matching over 10 bases. J was trimmed by 5 bases and V by 7 bases; bases with no gene match: 14. Germline CDR1 LNHDA, CDR2 SQIVND (reference sequence). The CDR3 runs 16 residues. CDR3 nucleotides: TGTGCCAGTACCTCGGAGGGAGCGGGAGGGCCCAACGAGCAGTACTTC. It is translated as CASTSEGAGGPNEQYF. The complete variable domain, with remaining parts taken from reference TRBV19 and TRBJ2-7, reads DGGITQSPKYLFRKEGQNVTLSCEQNLNHDAMYWYRQDPGQGLRLIYYSQIVNDFQKGDIAEGYSVSREKKESFPLTVTSAQKNPTAFYLCASTSEGAGGPNEQYFGPGTRLTVT.

This clone appeared once. The CDR3 DNA reads as TGTGCCAGCTCACCACGGGGGGGGAACACTGAAGCTTTCTTT. This gives the protein CASSPRGGNTEAFF. The gene calls are TRBV18 and TRBJ1-1, with D possibly being TRBD1 (5 bases). CDR3 size: 14 residues. With 1 base removed from V and 1 base from J, the gap between germline ends came to 7 bases. Germline V lookup: CDR1 KGHSH, CDR2 LQKENI.

The V gene is TRBV21-1, the J gene TRBJ1-2. TRBV21-1 is designated a pseudogene. This CDR3 spans 15 amino acids. The DNA for the CDR3 is TGTGCCAGCAGCAAAGTCGTCCCCTCTAACTATGGCTACACCTTC. It translates to CASSKVVPSNYGYTF.

The sample holds one count of this clone. V is TRBV7-3 and J is TRBJ1-5, with D perhaps matching TRBD1 (5 bases). V gave up 5 bases and J gave up 6 bases, with 20 bases separating them. CDR3 length: 16 residues. In germline, CDR1 is SGHTA, CDR2 FQGTGA. The CDR3 protein is CASSPTSGKWGQPQHF. CDR3 bases: TGTGCCAGCAGCCCCACTTCAGGGAAATGGGGTCAGCCCCAGCATTTT.

This clone occurred a few times. V usage is TRBV5-4 and J usage is TRBJ2-5; TRBD1 matches 8 bases. V was pared by 5 bases and J by 4 bases, with 16 bases of the junction left unmatched. This CDR3 is 17 amino acids long. Germline lookup yields CDR1 SGHNT and CDR2 YYREEE (reference sequence). The CDR3 protein is CASSSKLITGGGETQYF. CDR3 nucleotide sequence: TGTGCCAGCAGTTCCAAACTCATAACAGGGGGTGGAGAGACCCAGTACTTC.

The V and J genes are TRBV28 and TRBJ1-5, with D possibly TRBD1 on 5 matching bases. CDR3 length: 14 residues. V lost 5 bases and J 0 bases, leaving 8 bases between the germline ends. Germline V gene sequence: CDR1 MDHEN, CDR2 SYDVKM. The CDR3 DNA reads TGTGCCAGCAGTAAGGGGCCTAGCAATCAGCCCCAGCATTTT. Its translation is CASSKGPSNQPQHF.

The sample holds a few counts of this clone. The CDR3 nucleotides read TGTGCCAGCAGCCCACGGGACAGGGAGACCTACGAGCAGTACTTC. Protein: CASSPRDRETYEQYF. This sequence joins TRBV7-9 and TRBJ2-7; TRBD1 matches 9 bases. Germline V gene sequence: CDR1 SEHNR, CDR2 FQNEAQ (reference sequence). The trim removed 5 bases at V and 2 bases at J, leaving 7 bases unmatched. This CDR3 spans 15 amino acids. The entire variable domain, with the rest obtained from reference TRBV7-9 and TRBJ2-7, is as follows: DTGVSQNPRHKITKRGQNVTFRCDPISEHNRLYWYRQTLGQGPEFLTYFQNEAQLEKSRLLSDRFSAERPKGSFSTLEIQRTEQGDSAMYLCASSPRDRETYEQYFGPGTRLTVT.

CDR3 nucleotides: TGTGCCAGCAGCTGTTCTGCGTTTACCCGAAAGATCTATGGCTACACCTTC. It specifies CASSCSAFTRKIYGYTF. The chain is built from TRBV7-8 and TRBJ1-2; D not certain. The CDR3 spans 17 residues. From germline, CDR1 is SGHVS and CDR2 FQNEAQ. With 4 bases removed from V and 4 bases from J, the gap between germline ends came to 22 bases.

V usage is TRBV19 and J usage is TRBJ1-4, with D perhaps TRBD1 (5 bases). The CDR3 sequence is 16 residues long. The germline CDR1 and CDR2 sequences are LNHDA and SQIVND (reference sequence). The V end was cut by 3 bases, the J end by 2 bases, with 13 bases between. CDR3 bases: TGTGCCAGTAGTATCACATCAGGGTTGACTAATGAAAAACTGTTTTTT. It translates to CASSITSGLTNEKLFF.

The rearrangement links TRBV21-1 to TRBJ2-2; the table gives TRBD1 as D, unverified against the DNA. TRBV21-1 is classified as a pseudogene. This CDR3 comprises 16 residues. The CDR3 here is CASSKGTGGGTGELFF. CDR3 DNA sequence: TGTGCCAGCAGCAAAGGAACAGGGGGTGGGACCGGGGAGCTGTTTTTT.

The chain couples TRBV4-2 to TRBJ2-7; the D gene is possibly TRBD2 (6 bases). This CDR3 region has 17 residues. CDR1 and CDR2 (germline): LGHNA, YNFKEQ. Trimming removed 1 base at V and 0 bases at J, with 16 bases between. Here the CDR3 DNA reads TGTGCCAGCAGCCAAGTAGGGACTGCGTGGTTCTCCTACGAGCAGTACTTC. Protein: CASSQVGTAWFSYEQYF.

The chain joins TRBV10-3 to TRBJ2-2, with 7 bases lining up with TRBD2. The CDR3 consists of 14 residues. The ends lost 7 bases at V and 1 base at J; junction bases unmatched: 3. Germline-derived CDR1 and CDR2 are ENHRY and SYGVKD. The CDR3 bases are TGTGCCATCACAGGGAGGGGGAACACCGGGGAGCTGTTTTTT. Translated: CAITGRGNTGELFF.

By its share, this clone is medium-sized. The chain combines TRBV30 with TRBJ2-7; D unresolved. Germline CDR1 reads GTSNPN; CDR2 reads SVGIG (reference sequence). This CDR3 has 14 amino acids. Trimming took 0 bases from V and 0 from J, leaving 9 bases between them. CDR3 nucleotides: TGTGCCTGGAGTGTTTTGTTGAGCTCCTACGAGCAGTACTTC. Its protein is CAWSVLLSSYEQYF.

Sample share makes this clone large. The chain uses TRBV6-1 and TRBJ1-5, with 7 bases aligning to TRBD1. V lost 3 bases and J lost 3; bases outside the gene matches: 8. This CDR3 contains 16 residues. The germline gives CDR1 MNHNS, CDR2 SASEGT. In nucleotides, the CDR3 is TGTGCCAGCAGTGAGTGGTTCAGGGGGGCCAATCAGCCCCAGCATTTT. Encoded protein: CASSEWFRGANQPQHF.

This chain connects TRBV6-4 to TRBJ1-5; D is ambiguous. The CDR3 is 13 residues long. Trimming removed 4 bases from V and 2 bases from J, with 6 bases in between. From germline, CDR1 is MRHNA and CDR2 SNTAGT. The CDR3 DNA follows: TGTGCCAGCAGTGTTTTCGGCAATCAGCCCCAGCATTTT. Its protein product is CASSVFGNQPQHF.